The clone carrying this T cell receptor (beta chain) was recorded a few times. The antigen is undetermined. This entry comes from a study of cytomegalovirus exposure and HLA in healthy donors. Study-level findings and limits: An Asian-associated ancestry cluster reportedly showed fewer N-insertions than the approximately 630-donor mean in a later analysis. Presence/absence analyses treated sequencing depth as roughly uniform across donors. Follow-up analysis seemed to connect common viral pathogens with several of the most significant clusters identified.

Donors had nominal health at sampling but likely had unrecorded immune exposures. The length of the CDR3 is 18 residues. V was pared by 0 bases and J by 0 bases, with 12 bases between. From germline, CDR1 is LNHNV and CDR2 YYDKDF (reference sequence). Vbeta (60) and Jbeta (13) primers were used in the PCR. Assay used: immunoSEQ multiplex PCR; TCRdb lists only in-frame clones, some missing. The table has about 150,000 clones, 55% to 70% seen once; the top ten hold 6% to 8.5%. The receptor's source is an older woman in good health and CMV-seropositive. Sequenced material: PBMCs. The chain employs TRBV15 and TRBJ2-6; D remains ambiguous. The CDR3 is CATSRDLGSFSGANVLTF. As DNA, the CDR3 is TGTGCCACCAGCAGAGATTTGGGCAGTTTCTCTGGGGCCAACGTCCTGACTTTC. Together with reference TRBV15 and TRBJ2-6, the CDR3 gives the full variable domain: DAMVIQNPRYQVTQFGKPVTLSCSQTLNHNVMYWYQQKSSQAPKLLFHYYDKDFNNEADTPDNFQSRRPNTSFCFLDIRSPGLGDTAMYLCATSRDLGSFSGANVLTFGAGSRLTVL.